These 15 T cell receptor beta chains were sequenced from one sample in a study of monozygotic twins with inflammatory bowel disease. TCRdb re-analyzed the 5' RACE reads; it lists each CDR3 protein once, without DNA. Recorded here are approximately 200,000 distinct CDR3 sequences; the top ten clones represent around 7.7%. The sequenced sample consisted of blood. The receptor set was obtained from a human donor with ulcerative colitis or Crohn's disease, or a healthy co-twin of an affected twin (not recorded which).

The gene calls are TRBV10-3 and TRBJ1-1; checking the TCRdb D call of TRBD1 is not possible without DNA. Germline-derived CDR1 and CDR2 are ENHRY and SYGVKD. The CDR3 is made up of 13 amino acids. CDR3 amino acids: CAIREGAETEAFF.

The chain employs TRBV18 and TRBJ1-4. Germline V gives CDR1 KGHSH, CDR2 LQKENI. CDR3 size: 16 residues. CDR3 residues: CASSPLLHGPREKLFF.

J is TRBJ1-2 and V is TRBV19. Germline V gene data show CDR1 as LNHDA and CDR2 as SQIVND (reference sequence). The CDR3 totals 14 residues. The CDR3 here is CASSIDGQNYGYTF.

V usage is TRBV18 and J usage is TRBJ2-1. Germline CDR1 reads KGHSH; CDR2 reads LQKENI. The CDR3 is 12 residues long. This CDR3 is CASSPVGEEQFF. Filled out from reference TRBV18 and TRBJ2-1, the complete variable domain reads NAGVMQNPRHLVRRRGQEARLRCSPMKGHSHVYWYRQLPEEGLKFMVYLQKENIIDESGMPKERFSAEFPKEGPSILRIQQVVRGDSAAYFCASSPVGEEQFFGPGTRLTVL.

The rearrangement joins TRBV19 to TRBJ2-1; the D call of TRBD2 rests on TCRdb alone, since no DNA is present to check it. Germline V gives CDR1 LNHDA, CDR2 SQIVND (reference sequence). This CDR3 region has 13 residues. The CDR3 sequence is CATKRGLWDEQFF.

This chain connects TRBV4-3 to TRBJ2-7. The CDR3 loop spans 14 amino acids. CDR1 and CDR2 (germline): LGHNA, YSLEER. The CDR3: CASSKRVLAYEQYF.

The chain has TRBV5-4 and TRBJ2-7; TCRdb picks TRBD1, but there is no DNA to check that call. Germline CDR1 and CDR2: SGHNT and YYREEE (reference sequence). This CDR3 region has 16 residues. This CDR3 is CASSSWTGAELYEQYF.

The rearrangement uses TRBV4-1 and TRBJ1-2. This CDR3 contains 16 residues. Per the germline V gene, CDR1 is MGHRA and CDR2 is YSYEKL. CDR3 protein: CASSQGWRESNYGYTF.

CDR3 sequence reads: CASSQELGANYGYTF. The J gene is TRBJ1-2, the V gene TRBV4-1. CDR1 and CDR2 (germline): MGHRA, YSYEKL. CDR3 length: 15 amino acids.

The chain combines TRBV6-5 with TRBJ2-7; TCRdb designates TRBD2, a call that cannot be tested without DNA. The CDR3 is made up of 16 amino acids. The germline CDR1 and CDR2 sequences are MNHEY and SVGAGI. This CDR3 reads CATSGASGSKMSEQYF.

This rearrangement joins TRBV12-3 or TRBV12-4 to TRBJ1-1. The CDR3 length is 13 residues. CDR3 sequence reads: CASSFDIDTEAFF.

V gene TRBV7-9 combines with J gene TRBJ2-7; TCRdb names TRBD2, which stays unverified in the absence of DNA. This CDR3 contains 15 residues. CDR1 and CDR2 from the germline V gene are SEHNR and FQNEAQ (reference sequence). Here the CDR3 reads CASSQTAGRGYEQYF.

The V call is TRBV7-6, the J call TRBJ1-5; the TCRdb D gene call, TRBD1, has no DNA to confirm it. There are 16 residues in the CDR3. The germline V gene encodes CDR1 SGHVS and CDR2 FNYEAQ. CDR3 amino acids: CASSLGTRVSNQPQHF. Full variable domain (outside the CDR3, taken from reference TRBV7-6 and TRBJ1-5): GAGVSQSPRYKVTKRGQDVALRCDPISGHVSLYWYRQALGQGPEFLTYFNYEAQQDKSGLPNDRFSAERPEGSISTLTIQRTEQRDSAMYRCASSLGTRVSNQPQHFGDGTRLSIL.

J is TRBJ1-1 and V is TRBV5-6. The CDR3 is 15 amino acids. CDR1 and CDR2 from the germline V gene are SGHDT and YYEEEE. The CDR3 reads CASSLVEAERTEAFF.

The rearrangement uses TRBV7-2 and TRBJ2-1; TCRdb's D gene call, TRBD1, goes unchecked for lack of DNA. The length of the CDR3 is 14 residues. Germline CDR1 SGHTA, CDR2 FQGNSA. The CDR3 loop reads CASSQGTGANEQFF.